This entry is about one T cell receptor (beta chain). This record comes from a study of tumor and adjacent non-tumor tissue in lung cancer. A modified ARM-PCR protocol with three rounds of nested PCR amplified TCRbeta. TCRdb used MiXCR to reprocess the multiplex PCR reads, holding one entry per CDR3 protein. This table has about 80,000 distinct CDR3 sequences, more than 80% appearing once. V shed 4 bases and J 5 bases; nucleotides not matched to a gene: 4. Germline values: CDR1 DFQATT, CDR2 SNEGSKA (reference sequence). The CDR3 has 13 residues. This sample's RNA came from whole unsorted tissue. Distant lung tissue was collected more than 3 cm away from the tumor edge.

The material sequenced was distant non-tumor lung tissue. This chain links TRBV20-1 with TRBJ2-5, with TRBD2 identical over 10 bases. The TCR was taken from a man in his sixties with non-small cell lung cancer. Here the CDR3 reads CSAKDSGRETQYF. The CDR3 region has the DNA TGCAGTGCTAAGGATAGCGGGAGGGAGACCCAGTACTTC.